Included here is one TCR beta chain sequence, with context. No antigen is known for it. The data were taken from a study of cytomegalovirus exposure and HLA in healthy donors. V gave up 3 bases and J gave up 7 bases, with 12 bases separating them. CDR3 length equals 14 residues. Per the germline V gene, CDR1 is SGHVS and CDR2 is FQNEAQ. Study-level points and caveats: As confirmed in vitro, a few CMV-associated chains were specific for CMV antigens.

Using immunoSEQ multiplex PCR, the repertoire was profiled, and TCRdb retains in-frame clones only, with some absent. The repertoire includes 150,000 to 200,000 clones, around 83% of them detected once, and around an eighth sits in the top ten. The chain employs TRBV7-8 and TRBJ2-2; TRBD2 might be the D (5 bases). This TCR came from a woman between 25 and 40 years old in good health and CMV-seropositive. Sequencing was performed on PBMCs. The CDR3: CASSLAGFGGELFF. CDR3 bases: TGTGCCAGCAGCTTGGCGGGTTTTGGCGGGGAGCTGTTTTTT.